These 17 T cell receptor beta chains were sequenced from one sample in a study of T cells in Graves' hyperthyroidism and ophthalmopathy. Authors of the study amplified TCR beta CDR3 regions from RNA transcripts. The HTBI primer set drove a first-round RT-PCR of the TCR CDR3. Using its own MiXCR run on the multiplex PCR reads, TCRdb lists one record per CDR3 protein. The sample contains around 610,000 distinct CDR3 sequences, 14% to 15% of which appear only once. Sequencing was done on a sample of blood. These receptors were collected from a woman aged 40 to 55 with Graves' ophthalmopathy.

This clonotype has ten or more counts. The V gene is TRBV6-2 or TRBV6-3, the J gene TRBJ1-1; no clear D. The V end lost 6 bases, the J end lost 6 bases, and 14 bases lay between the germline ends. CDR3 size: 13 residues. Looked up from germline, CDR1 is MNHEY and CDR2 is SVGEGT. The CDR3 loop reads CASRRNTGPEAFF. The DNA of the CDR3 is TGTGCCAGCAGGAGGAATACCGGGCCTGAAGCTTTCTTT.

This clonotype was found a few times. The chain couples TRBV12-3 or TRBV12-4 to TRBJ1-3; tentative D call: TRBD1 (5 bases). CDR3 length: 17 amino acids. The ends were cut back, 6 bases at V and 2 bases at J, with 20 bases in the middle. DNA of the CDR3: TGTGCCAGCAGCTCCGGGAGGGGCTGGTTACCTGGAAACACCATATATTTT. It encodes CASSSGRGWLPGNTIYF.

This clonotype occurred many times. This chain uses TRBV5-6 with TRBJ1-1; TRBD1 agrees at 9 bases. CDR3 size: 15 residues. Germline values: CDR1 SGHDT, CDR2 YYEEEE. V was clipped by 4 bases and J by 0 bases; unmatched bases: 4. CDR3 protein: CASSGGQGLNTEAFF. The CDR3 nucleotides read TGTGCCAGCAGCGGGGGACAGGGACTGAACACTGAAGCTTTCTTT.

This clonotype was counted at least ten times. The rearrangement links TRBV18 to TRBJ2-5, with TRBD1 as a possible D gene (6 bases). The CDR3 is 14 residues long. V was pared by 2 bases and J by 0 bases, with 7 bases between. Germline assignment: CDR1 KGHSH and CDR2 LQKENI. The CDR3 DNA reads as TGTGCCAGCTCACCATCAGGGGACCAAGAGACCCAGTACTTC. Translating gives CASSPSGDQETQYF.

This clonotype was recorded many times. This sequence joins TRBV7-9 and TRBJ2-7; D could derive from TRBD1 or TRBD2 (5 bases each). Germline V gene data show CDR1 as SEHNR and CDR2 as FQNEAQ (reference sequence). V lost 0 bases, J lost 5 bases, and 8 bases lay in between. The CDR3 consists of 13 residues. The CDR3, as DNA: TGTGCCAGCAGCTTAGCGGGGGAAGACGAGCAGTACTTC. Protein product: CASSLAGEDEQYF. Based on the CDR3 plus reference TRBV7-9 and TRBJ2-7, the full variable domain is DTGVSQNPRHKITKRGQNVTFRCDPISEHNRLYWYRQTLGQGPEFLTYFQNEAQLEKSRLLSDRFSAERPKGSFSTLEIQRTEQGDSAMYLCASSLAGEDEQYFGPGTRLTVT.

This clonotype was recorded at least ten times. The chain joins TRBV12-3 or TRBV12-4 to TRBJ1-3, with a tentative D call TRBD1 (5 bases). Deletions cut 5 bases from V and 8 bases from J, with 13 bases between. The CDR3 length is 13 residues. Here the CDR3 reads CASSRLAGDTIYF. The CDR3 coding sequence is TGTGCCAGCAGTCGCCTGGCGGGGGACACCATATATTTT.

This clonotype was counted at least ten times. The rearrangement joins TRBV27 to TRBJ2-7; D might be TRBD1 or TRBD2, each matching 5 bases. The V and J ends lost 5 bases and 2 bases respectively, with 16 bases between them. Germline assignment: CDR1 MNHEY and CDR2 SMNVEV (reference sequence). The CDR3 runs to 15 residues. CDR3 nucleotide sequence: TGTGCCAGCAGTCCAGACCGGGACGCAACCTACGAGCAGTACTTC. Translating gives CASSPDRDATYEQYF.

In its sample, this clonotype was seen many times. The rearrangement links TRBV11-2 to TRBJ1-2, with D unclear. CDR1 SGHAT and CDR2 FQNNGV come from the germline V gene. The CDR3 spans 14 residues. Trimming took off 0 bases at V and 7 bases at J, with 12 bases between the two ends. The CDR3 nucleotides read TGTGCCAGCAGCTTAGATGCAGTGTTTGGTGGCTACACCTTC. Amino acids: CASSLDAVFGGYTF.

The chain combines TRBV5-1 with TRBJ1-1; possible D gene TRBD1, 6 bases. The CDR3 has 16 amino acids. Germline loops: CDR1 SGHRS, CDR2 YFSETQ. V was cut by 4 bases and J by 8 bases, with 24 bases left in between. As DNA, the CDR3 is TGCGCCAGCAGCCCACAGGGACCGTCAAGCCGAAAAGAAGCTTTCTTT. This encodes CASSPQGPSSRKEAFF.

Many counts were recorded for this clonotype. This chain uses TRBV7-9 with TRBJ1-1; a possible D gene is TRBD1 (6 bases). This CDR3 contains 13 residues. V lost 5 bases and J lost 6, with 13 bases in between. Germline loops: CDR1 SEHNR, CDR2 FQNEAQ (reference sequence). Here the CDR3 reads CASSGGLNSEAFF. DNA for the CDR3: TGTGCCAGCAGCGGGGGGCTAAATTCTGAAGCTTTCTTT. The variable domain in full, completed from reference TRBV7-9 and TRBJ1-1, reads DTGVSQNPRHKITKRGQNVTFRCDPISEHNRLYWYRQTLGQGPEFLTYFQNEAQLEKSRLLSDRFSAERPKGSFSTLEIQRTEQGDSAMYLCASSGGLNSEAFFGQGTRLTVV.

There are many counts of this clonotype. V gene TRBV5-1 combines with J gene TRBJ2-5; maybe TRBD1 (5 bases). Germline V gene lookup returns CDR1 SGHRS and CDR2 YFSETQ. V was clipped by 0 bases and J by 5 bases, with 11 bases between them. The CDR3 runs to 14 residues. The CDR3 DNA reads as TGCGCCAGCAGCTTGGGGACGGCAGGGGAGACCCAGTACTTC. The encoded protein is CASSLGTAGETQYF.

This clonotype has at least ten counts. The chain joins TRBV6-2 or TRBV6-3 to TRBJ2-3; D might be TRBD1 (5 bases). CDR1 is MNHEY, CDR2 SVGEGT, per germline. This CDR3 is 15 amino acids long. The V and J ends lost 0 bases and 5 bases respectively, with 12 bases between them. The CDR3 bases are TGTGCCAGCAGTTACTCATCCCGCCAGGGAGATACGCAGTATTTT. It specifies CASSYSSRQGDTQYF.

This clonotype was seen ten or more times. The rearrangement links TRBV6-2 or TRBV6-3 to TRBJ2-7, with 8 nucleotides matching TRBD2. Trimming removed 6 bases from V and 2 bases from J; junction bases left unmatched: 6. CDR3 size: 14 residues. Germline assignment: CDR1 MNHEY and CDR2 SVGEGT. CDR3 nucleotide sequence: TGTGCCAGCAGCTCGGGAGGGATAACCTACGAGCAGTACTTC. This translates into CASSSGGITYEQYF.

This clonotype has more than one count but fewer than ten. CDR3 residues: CASSFGFPGELFF. The CDR3 DNA is TGTGCCAGCAGCTTTGGTTTCCCCGGGGAGCTGTTTTTT. V is TRBV7-3 and J is TRBJ2-2; D not resolved. This CDR3 is built from 13 residues. The ends were cut back, 3 bases at V and 6 bases at J, with 8 bases in the middle. CDR1 SGHTA and CDR2 FQGTGA come from the germline V gene.

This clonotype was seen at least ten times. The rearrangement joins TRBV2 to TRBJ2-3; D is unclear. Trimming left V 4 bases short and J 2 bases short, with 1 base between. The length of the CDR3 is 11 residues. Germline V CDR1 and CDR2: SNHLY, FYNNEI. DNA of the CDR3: TGTGCCAGCAGTGTCACAGATACGCAGTATTTT. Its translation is CASSVTDTQYF. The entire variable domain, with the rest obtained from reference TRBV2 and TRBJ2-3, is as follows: EPEVTQTPSHQVTQMGQEVILRCVPISNHLYFYWYRQILGQKVEFLVSFYNNEISEKSEIFDDQFSVERPDGSNFTLKIRSTKLEDSAMYFCASSVTDTQYFGPGTRLTVL.

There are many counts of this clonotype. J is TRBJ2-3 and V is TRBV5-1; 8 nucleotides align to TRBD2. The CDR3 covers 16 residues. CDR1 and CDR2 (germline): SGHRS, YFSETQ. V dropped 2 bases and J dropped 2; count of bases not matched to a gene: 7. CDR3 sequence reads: CASSLPLAVNTDTQYF. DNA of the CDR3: TGCGCCAGCAGCTTACCACTAGCGGTCAACACAGATACGCAGTATTTT.

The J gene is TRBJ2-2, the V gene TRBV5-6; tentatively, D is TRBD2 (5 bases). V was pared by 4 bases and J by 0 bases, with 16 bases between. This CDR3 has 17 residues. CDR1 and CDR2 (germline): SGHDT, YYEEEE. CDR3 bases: TGTGCCAGCAGCCATCCGACTAAGCGGTCGAACACCGGGGAGCTGTTTTTT. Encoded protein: CASSHPTKRSNTGELFF.